The 13 T cell receptor beta chains below were found in one sample sequenced in a study of T cells in Graves' hyperthyroidism and ophthalmopathy. From RNA transcripts, TCR beta CDR3 regions were amplified. The TCR CDR3 was amplified in a first-round RT-PCR using the HTBI primer set. Each CDR3 protein is one row after TCRdb ran MiXCR on the multiplex PCR reads. The sample lists about half a million distinct CDR3 sequences; around 21% were seen once. Input material: blood. These receptors originate from a man aged 18 to 29 with Graves' hyperthyroidism.

This clonotype was detected ten times or more. The chain joins TRBV7-9 to TRBJ1-2; maybe TRBD1 (6 bases). The CDR3 runs 13 residues. CDR1 SEHNR and CDR2 FQNEAQ come from the germline V gene (reference sequence). V was cut by 5 bases and J by 8 bases, with 15 bases left in between. The DNA of the CDR3 is TGTGCCAGCAGCGGGGGCGTTGCGAGGGGCTACACCTTC. Protein sequence: CASSGGVARGYTF.

V is TRBV12-3 or TRBV12-4 and J is TRBJ2-3, with a weak D call TRBD2 (7 bases). V lost 5 bases and J lost 9, with 21 bases in between. This CDR3 is 15 amino acids long. This chain's CDR3 is CASSPGEGLGRTQYF. The CDR3 region has the DNA TGTGCCAGCAGTCCAGGGGAAGGACTAGGGAGAACGCAGTATTTT.

This chain connects TRBV6-1 to TRBJ1-2; D is perhaps TRBD1 (5 bases). CDR1 MNHNS and CDR2 SASEGT come from the germline V gene. The CDR3 runs to 14 residues. V was shortened by 8 bases and J by 5 bases, with 18 bases between the two germline ends. The CDR3 region is CASGGTPTEYGYTF. Written as DNA, the CDR3 is TGTGCCAGCGGGGGAACACCTACAGAGTATGGCTACACCTTC.

Ten or more counts support this clonotype. The V call is TRBV7-2, the J call TRBJ2-2; possibly TRBD2 for D (6 bases). The CDR3 consists of 14 residues. Germline-derived CDR1 and CDR2 are SGHTA and FQGNSA. Trimming took off 2 bases at V and 7 bases at J, with 11 bases between the two ends. The CDR3 loop is CASSLYGEDGELFF. CDR3 sequence (DNA): TGTGCCAGCAGCTTATACGGGGAGGACGGGGAGCTGTTTTTT.

This clonotype was seen at least ten times. The chain has TRBV2 and TRBJ1-2, with D unclear. CDR1 and CDR2 from the germline V gene are SNHLY and FYNNEI. The germline V and J ends were trimmed by 3 bases and 8 bases, with 10 bases remaining between them. The CDR3 is 12 residues long. The CDR3 DNA is TGTGCCAGCAGTGATAAAGTGTTCGGCTACACCTTC. Its protein product is CASSDKVFGYTF.

This clonotype showed up just a few times. The chain has TRBV11-2 and TRBJ2-2; TRBD2 aligns across 8 bases. Germline V lookup: CDR1 SGHAT, CDR2 FQNNGV. This CDR3 spans 15 amino acids. With 4 bases clipped from V and 2 bases from J, the junction kept 3 bases outside the gene matches. The CDR3 nucleotides read TGTGCCAGCAGCTGGCGGGGGGCTAACACCGGGGAGCTGTTTTTT. Its protein product is CASSWRGANTGELFF.

In this sample, this clonotype turned up many times. The chain is built from TRBV20-1 and TRBJ1-2, with a tentative D call TRBD1 (5 bases). Trimming left V 0 bases short and J 4 bases short, with 15 bases between. Germline V gene data show CDR1 as DFQATT and CDR2 as SNEGSKA (reference sequence). The CDR3 length is 15 residues. Here the CDR3 DNA reads TGCAGTGCTAGAGATTGGGGGTCAGGGACCTATGGCTACACCTTC. This gives the protein CSARDWGSGTYGYTF.

The V and J genes are TRBV9 and TRBJ2-7, with 10 bases that match TRBD2. The CDR3 length is 14 residues. Germline-derived CDR1 and CDR2 are SGDLS and YYNGEE. The ends lost 4 bases at V and 6 bases at J; junction bases unmatched: 7. CDR3 in amino acids: CASSRAGGRGEQYF. The CDR3 nucleotides are TGTGCCAGCAGCCGAGCGGGGGGGCGTGGCGAGCAGTACTTC.

The rearrangement links TRBV12-3 or TRBV12-4 to TRBJ2-7; TRBD1 might be the D (6 bases). The CDR3 runs 15 residues. V lost 3 bases, J lost 3 bases, and 15 bases lay in between. As DNA, the CDR3 is TGTGCCAGCAGTTTTCGGACAGCCGCGGGCTACGAGCAGTACTTC. This gives the protein CASSFRTAAGYEQYF.

Many counts were recorded for this clonotype. The gene calls are TRBV28 and TRBJ2-2, with D possibly TRBD2 on 5 matching bases. Trimming left V 3 bases short and J 6 bases short, with 11 bases between. In germline, CDR1 is MDHEN, CDR2 SYDVKM. The length of the CDR3 is 14 residues. Written as DNA, the CDR3 is TGTGCCAGCAGTTTTATCAAGGAGGCCGGGGAGCTGTTTTTT. Protein product: CASSFIKEAGELFF.

CDR3 protein: CASSPPRLAGALSFGELFF. The CDR3 coding sequence is TGTGCCAGCAGCCCCCCCAGACTAGCGGGGGCTCTTAGTTTCGGGGAGCTGTTTTTT. The V call is TRBV11-2, the J call TRBJ2-2; TRBD2 matches at 12 bases. This CDR3 region has 19 residues. From germline, CDR1 is SGHAT and CDR2 FQNNGV. Losses at the gene ends were 5 bases for V and 7 bases for J; bases not matched to a gene: 17.

This clonotype was picked up many times. The chain has TRBV28 and TRBJ2-7, with 8 bases matching TRBD1. CDR3 length: 14 amino acids. Losses at the gene ends were 3 bases for V and 5 bases for J; bases not matched to a gene: 6. Germline V gene sequence: CDR1 MDHEN, CDR2 SYDVKM. CDR3 nucleotides: TGTGCCAGCAGTTTCCGCGGACAGGGCCACGAGCAGTACTTC. Translating gives CASSFRGQGHEQYF. Drawing the rest from reference TRBV28 and TRBJ2-7, the complete variable domain is DVKVTQSSRYLVKRTGEKVFLECVQDMDHENMFWYRQDPGLGLRLIYFSYDVKMKEKGDIPEGYSVSREKKERFSLILESASTNQTSMYLCASSFRGQGHEQYFGPGTRLTVT.

This chain links TRBV30 with TRBJ1-1; D ambiguous. Germline V gene data show CDR1 as GTSNPN and CDR2 as SVGIG (reference sequence). CDR3 length: 16 residues. V lost 4 bases and J 2 bases, leaving 20 bases between the germline ends. The CDR3 DNA is TGTGCCTGGAAACCCCCCCTAGGGTTTCGAAACACTGAAGCTTTCTTT. Residues: CAWKPPLGFRNTEAFF.